The clone carrying this TCR beta chain was seen only a few times. V was trimmed by 3 bases and J by 0 bases, leaving 12 bases between them. There are 16 residues in the CDR3. CDR1 is MRHNA and CDR2 is SNTAGT in the germline V gene. The data belong to a study of cytomegalovirus exposure and HLA in healthy donors. Use of 60 Vbeta and 13 Jbeta primers characterized the PCR. Profiling relied on immunoSEQ multiplex PCR, and the TCRdb table lists in-frame clones only, not all of them. The sample has 140,000 to 150,000 clones, 75% to 85% seen once. Material: PBMCs. The chain couples TRBV6-4 to TRBJ2-1; possible D gene TRBD1, 6 bases. This clonotype was obtained from a woman aged 18-29 years in good health and CMV-seropositive. As DNA, the CDR3 is TGTGCCAGCAGTGAACAGGGTCTAGGCTCCTACAATGAGCAGTTCTTC. Its protein is CASSEQGLGSYNEQFF.